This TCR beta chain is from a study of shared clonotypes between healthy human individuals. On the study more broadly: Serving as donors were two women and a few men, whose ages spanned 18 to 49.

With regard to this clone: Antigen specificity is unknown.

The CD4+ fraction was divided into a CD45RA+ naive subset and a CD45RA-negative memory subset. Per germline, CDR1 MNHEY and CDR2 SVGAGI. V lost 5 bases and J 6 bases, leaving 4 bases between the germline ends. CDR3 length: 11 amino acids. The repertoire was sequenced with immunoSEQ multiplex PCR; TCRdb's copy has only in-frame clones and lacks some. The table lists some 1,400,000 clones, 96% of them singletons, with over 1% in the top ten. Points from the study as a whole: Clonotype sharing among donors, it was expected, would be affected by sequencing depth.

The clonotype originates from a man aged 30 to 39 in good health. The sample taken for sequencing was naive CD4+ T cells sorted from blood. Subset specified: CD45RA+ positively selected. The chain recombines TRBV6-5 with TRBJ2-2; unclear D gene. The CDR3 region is CASSAAGELFF. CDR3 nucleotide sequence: TGTGCCAGCAGTGCGGCCGGGGAGCTGTTTTTT.